These 26 T cell receptor beta chains originate from one sample sequenced in a study of Ad26.COV2.S vaccination and SARS-CoV-2 variants (dated by TCRdb to the early 2020s). Per the publication, the treatment or condition label means: about 20 received Ad26.COV2.S at low or high dose, single or two shots; roughly 5 received placebo; per-sample allocation not given. For vaccine and placebo recipients, repertoires were sequenced using samples collected on day 63 after the first injection. Library generation was performed with the immunoSEQ multiplex PCR assay. TCRdb provides this immuneACCESS table in a form limited to in-frame rearrangements. Some clones are lacking; in checked studies, under half of them reflect an unresolved V gene, and why the rest are absent is not known. This sample is represented by fewer than 500,000 clones; about 88% of them were singletons. The ten largest clones take up 2.5% of the sample.

The starting material was peripheral blood, obtained in a trial of Ad26.COV2.S vaccine versus placebo. The receptors were gathered from a person aged 18-65 years who received the Ad26.COV2.S COVID-19 vaccine or a placebo.

The chain joins TRBV5-1 to TRBJ2-7, with D perhaps TRBD2 (6 bases). The CDR3 spans 14 residues. V lost 0 bases and J lost 3, with 10 bases in between. Germline V lookup: CDR1 SGHRS, CDR2 YFSETQ. The CDR3 DNA reads TGCGCCAGCAGCTTGGCCGGGGGATTCTACGAGCAGTACTTC. It encodes CASSLAGGFYEQYF.

V is TRBV9 and J is TRBJ2-1, with TRBD2 matching 7 bases. Per the germline V gene, CDR1 is SGDLS and CDR2 is YYNGEE. With V trimmed by 0 bases and J by 5 bases, 8 bases remained unmatched. The CDR3 has 16 amino acids. The chain's CDR3 is CASSVGLAGDHNEQFF. DNA of the CDR3: TGTGCCAGCAGCGTAGGATTGGCGGGAGACCACAATGAGCAGTTCTTC.

V and J are TRBV11-2 and TRBJ1-4; 7 bases are a match to TRBD1. V dropped 1 base and J dropped 8; count of bases not matched to a gene: 7. This CDR3 has 15 residues. CDR1 SGHAT and CDR2 FQNNGV come from the germline V gene. CDR3 nucleotides: TGTGCCAGCAGCTTAGCGGGGACAGATAACGAAAAACTGTTTTTT. The encoded protein is CASSLAGTDNEKLFF.

The V call is TRBV10-3, the J call TRBJ1-1; D is uncertain. CDR3 size: 11 residues. V lost 11 bases and J lost 4, with 11 bases in between. Germline V gene data show CDR1 as ENHRY and CDR2 as SYGVKD. The CDR3 DNA sequence: TGTGCCTCCTCGAGTGGCACTGAAGCTTTCTTT. Translated: CASSSGTEAFF.

This chain's CDR3 is CATSPGANVLTF. CDR3 nucleotides: TGTGCCACCTCGCCTGGGGCCAACGTCCTGACTTTC. The chain has TRBV10-3 and TRBJ2-6, with D unclear. The V gene lost 10 bases and the J gene lost 2 bases, with 6 bases spanning the gap. This CDR3 is built from 12 residues. Germline V lookup: CDR1 ENHRY, CDR2 SYGVKD.

The rearrangement links TRBV7-9 to TRBJ1-1; D is possibly TRBD1 (5 bases). Germline values: CDR1 SEHNR, CDR2 FQNEAQ (reference sequence). The V gene lost 3 bases and the J gene lost 3 bases, with 11 bases spanning the gap. CDR3 size: 14 residues. CDR3 in amino acids: CASSLTESHTEAFF. CDR3 sequence (DNA): TGTGCCAGCAGCTTGACAGAGTCACACACTGAAGCTTTCTTT.

The chain has TRBV27 and TRBJ2-1, with 11 bases lining up with TRBD2. The CDR3 runs to 17 residues. Germline loops: CDR1 MNHEY, CDR2 SMNVEV (reference sequence). V shed 3 bases, J shed 4 bases, and the junction held 8 bases outside the gene matches. As DNA, the CDR3 is TGTGCCAGCAGTTTCATTAGCGGGGGGGCAGGGTACAATGAGCAGTTCTTC. Amino acids: CASSFISGGAGYNEQFF.

The chain uses TRBV29-1 and TRBJ2-7; 7 positions match TRBD2. Germline values: CDR1 SQVTM, CDR2 ANQGSEA. The CDR3 has 14 residues. V shed 4 bases and J 4 bases; nucleotides not matched to a gene: 10. The CDR3 is CSVVHGGVGYEQYF. DNA of the CDR3: TGCAGCGTTGTCCATGGGGGGGTAGGGTACGAGCAGTACTTC.

The chain couples TRBV7-3 to TRBJ1-1, with D tentatively TRBD1 (5 bases). CDR3 length: 14 amino acids. Germline V gene data show CDR1 as SGHTA and CDR2 as FQGTGA. V lost 6 bases and J lost 4, with 15 bases in between. The CDR3 here is CASSPTGEPTEAFF. The CDR3 region has the DNA TGTGCCAGCAGTCCCACGGGGGAACCCACTGAAGCTTTCTTT. Full variable domain (rest looked up from reference TRBV7-3 and TRBJ1-1): GAGVSQTPSNKVTEKGKYVELRCDPISGHTALYWYRQSLGQGPEFLIYFQGTGAADDSGLPNDRFFAVRPEGSVSTLKIQRTERGDSAVYLCASSPTGEPTEAFFGQGTRLTVV.

The gene calls are TRBV12-5 and TRBJ2-5; 9 bases align to TRBD2. V shed 4 bases and J 1 base; nucleotides not matched to a gene: 4. The germline CDR1 and CDR2 sequences are LGHNT and FRNRAP. There are 15 residues in the CDR3. The CDR3 spells CASGSGGRAQETQYF. The DNA of the CDR3 is TGTGCTAGTGGTTCGGGCGGGAGGGCCCAAGAGACCCAGTACTTC.

The V call is TRBV7-9, the J call TRBJ2-1; possible D gene TRBD2, 5 bases. The CDR3 is 15 amino acids. CDR1 is SEHNR and CDR2 is FQNEAQ in the germline V gene (reference sequence). Trimming left V 3 bases short and J 0 bases short, with 9 bases between. CDR3 nucleotides: TGTGCCAGCAGCTTTCTGGGGAGCTCCTACAATGAGCAGTTCTTC. It specifies CASSFLGSSYNEQFF.

The CDR3 spells CASSFWRGGGGDSQYF. In DNA, the CDR3 is TGTGCCAGCAGCTTCTGGAGGGGAGGCGGGGGAGATAGCCAGTACTTC. The V gene is TRBV7-9, the J gene TRBJ2-5; 7 bases map to TRBD2. CDR3 size: 16 residues. V gave up 3 bases and J gave up 10 bases; unmatched junction bases: 17. Germline lookup yields CDR1 SEHNR and CDR2 FQNEAQ (reference sequence).

The chain carries TRBV5-1 and TRBJ2-5; 13 nucleotides match TRBD2. The ends lost 0 bases at V and 5 bases at J; junction bases unmatched: 4. CDR3 length: 16 residues. Per germline, CDR1 SGHRS and CDR2 YFSETQ. CDR3 nucleotide sequence: TGCGCCAGCAGCTTGGGGGGGACTAGCGGGGCTGAGACCCAGTACTTC. It yields the protein CASSLGGTSGAETQYF.

Note on this clone: Distinct nucleotide sequences in the sample also encode this CDR3. The chain employs TRBV6-5 and TRBJ1-1; D is possibly TRBD1 (5 bases). The CDR3 runs to 13 residues. The V and J ends lost 2 bases and 5 bases respectively, with 9 bases between them. Germline V gene lookup returns CDR1 MNHEY and CDR2 SVGAGI. Here the CDR3 DNA reads TGTGCCAGCAGTTACGGGGGGGTGACTGAAGCTTTCTTT. Protein sequence: CASSYGGVTEAFF.

The J gene is TRBJ2-5, the V gene TRBV4-3; D is ambiguous. The germline gives CDR1 LGHNA, CDR2 YSLEER. The CDR3 runs to 13 residues. Between the trimmed V and J ends, which lost 0 bases and 5 bases, there was a span of 7 bases. CDR3 sequence: CASSQDPEETQYF. The CDR3 DNA sequence: TGCGCCAGCAGCCAAGATCCAGAGGAGACCCAGTACTTC.

The chain uses TRBV20-1 and TRBJ2-1; a weak D match, TRBD2 (6 bases). The germline V gene has CDR1 DFQATT and CDR2 SNEGSKA (reference sequence). V was cut by 3 bases and J by 2 bases, with 20 bases left in between. The CDR3 contains 17 residues. In DNA, the CDR3 is TGCAGTGCTAGTACGACTAGGCCCAATACGACCTACAATGAGCAGTTCTTC. This translates into CSASTTRPNTTYNEQFF.

The chain recombines TRBV6-5 with TRBJ2-3; TRBD2 is a possible D gene (5 bases). V was shortened by 1 base and J by 6 bases, with 14 bases between the two germline ends. Germline CDR1 reads MNHEY; CDR2 reads SVGAGI. The CDR3 contains 15 residues. For the CDR3, the DNA is TGTGCCAGCAGTTACTTTAGCGAGGGTGGGGATACGCAGTATTTT. It translates to CASSYFSEGGDTQYF.

The chain couples TRBV4-2 to TRBJ2-1; D is uncertain. With 1 base removed from V and 10 bases from J, the gap between germline ends came to 17 bases. Per germline, CDR1 LGHNA and CDR2 YNFKEQ. The CDR3 runs 15 residues. The CDR3 spells CASSQGQLSSEEQFF. The CDR3 DNA sequence: TGTGCCAGCAGCCAAGGTCAACTATCGAGTGAGGAGCAGTTCTTC.

The rearrangement links TRBV7-3 to TRBJ1-3; no reliable D call. The germline CDR1 and CDR2 sequences are SGHTA and FQGTGA. V dropped 6 bases and J dropped 10 bases, with 13 bases sitting between them. This CDR3 comprises 12 residues. CDR3 loop: CASRPPFWTIYF. The CDR3 bases are TGTGCCAGCAGACCGCCCTTTTGGACCATATATTTT. The full variable domain, completed using reference TRBV7-3 and TRBJ1-3, is GAGVSQTPSNKVTEKGKYVELRCDPISGHTALYWYRQSLGQGPEFLIYFQGTGAADDSGLPNDRFFAVRPEGSVSTLKIQRTERGDSAVYLCASRPPFWTIYFGEGSWLTVV.

This chain joins TRBV5-6 and TRBJ1-2; 7 positions agree with TRBD1. The CDR3 totals 13 residues. Germline V gene lookup returns CDR1 SGHDT and CDR2 YYEEEE. V gave up 4 bases and J gave up 5 bases; unmatched junction bases: 5. In DNA form, the CDR3 reads TGTGCCAGCAGCCGGGACAGAAGATATGGCTACACCTTC. Amino acid sequence: CASSRDRRYGYTF. The complete variable domain, with remaining parts taken from reference TRBV5-6 and TRBJ1-2, reads DAGVTQSPTHLIKTRGQQVTLRCSPKSGHDTVSWYQQALGQGPQFIFQYYEEEERQRGNFPDRFSGHQFPNYSSELNVNALLLGDSALYLCASSRDRRYGYTFGSGTRLTVV.

V and J are TRBV27 and TRBJ1-2, with 10 bases identical to TRBD1. Germline CDR1 and CDR2: MNHEY and SMNVEV (reference sequence). Trimming removed 8 bases from V and 4 bases from J; junction bases left unmatched: 13. The CDR3 consists of 16 residues. CDR3 DNA sequence: TGTGCCAGCGGAACAACAACGGGACAGGGGCCCTATGGCTACACCTTC. This encodes CASGTTTGQGPYGYTF.

The genes are TRBV10-3 and TRBJ2-5, with D tentatively TRBD1 or TRBD2 (5 bases each). Germline V gene lookup returns CDR1 ENHRY and CDR2 SYGVKD. This CDR3 region has 14 residues. V was cut by 6 bases and J by 0 bases, with 11 bases left in between. CDR3 loop: CAIRAGAHQETQYF. CDR3 DNA sequence: TGTGCCATCAGGGCCGGGGCGCACCAAGAGACCCAGTACTTC.

This rearrangement joins TRBV9 to TRBJ2-1; 9 bases agree with TRBD1. CDR1 SGDLS and CDR2 YYNGEE come from the germline V gene. The CDR3 sequence is 16 residues long. J gave up 6 bases and V 1 base, and 8 bases lay outside the gene matches. The chain's CDR3 is CASSVSRDRDSNEQFF. CDR3 DNA sequence: TGTGCCAGCAGCGTATCCCGGGACAGGGATAGCAATGAGCAGTTCTTC.

This chain links TRBV19 with TRBJ2-3; 9 positions match TRBD1. The CDR3 runs 20 residues. The germline V gene encodes CDR1 LNHDA and CDR2 SQIVND (reference sequence). The trim removed 5 bases at V and 0 bases at J, leaving 18 bases unmatched. The CDR3 coding sequence is TGTGCCAGTAGTGTCTCGGGACAGGGAGTCAATTCAATTAGCACAGATACGCAGTATTTT. Amino acids: CASSVSGQGVNSISTDTQYF. Supplemented by reference TRBV19 and TRBJ2-3, the full variable domain reads DGGITQSPKYLFRKEGQNVTLSCEQNLNHDAMYWYRQDPGQGLRLIYYSQIVNDFQKGDIAEGYSVSREKKESFPLTVTSAQKNPTAFYLCASSVSGQGVNSISTDTQYFGPGTRLTVL.

The chain uses TRBV5-8 and TRBJ1-5, with D perhaps matching TRBD1 (5 bases). CDR1 and CDR2 from the germline V gene are SGHTS and YDEGEE. The CDR3 sequence is 14 residues long. With 2 bases removed from V and 5 bases from J, the gap between germline ends came to 11 bases. CDR3 residues: CASSFRGSDQPQHF. CDR3 DNA sequence: TGTGCCAGCAGCTTCCGGGGGTCGGATCAGCCCCAGCATTTT.

The chain couples TRBV6-2 or TRBV6-3 to TRBJ2-1; D gene uncertain. Germline loops: CDR1 MNHEY, CDR2 SVGEGT. With 5 bases removed from V and 0 bases from J, the gap between germline ends came to 17 bases. The CDR3 has 17 residues. CDR3 in DNA: TGTGCCAGCAGTAAACCCCCTCCCAGCAGCTCCTACAATGAGCAGTTCTTC. Translating it yields CASSKPPPSSSYNEQFF.